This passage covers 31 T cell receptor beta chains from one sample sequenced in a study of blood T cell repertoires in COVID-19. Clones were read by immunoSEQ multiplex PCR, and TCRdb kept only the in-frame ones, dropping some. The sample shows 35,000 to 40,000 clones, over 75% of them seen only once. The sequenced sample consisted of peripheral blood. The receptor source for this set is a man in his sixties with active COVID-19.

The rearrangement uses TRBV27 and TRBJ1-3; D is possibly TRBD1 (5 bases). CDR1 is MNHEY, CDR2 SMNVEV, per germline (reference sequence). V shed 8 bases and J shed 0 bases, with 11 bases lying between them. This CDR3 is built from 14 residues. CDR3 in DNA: TGTGCCAGCCGGGGGTCCTCCTCTGGAAACACCATATATTTT. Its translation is CASRGSSSGNTIYF.

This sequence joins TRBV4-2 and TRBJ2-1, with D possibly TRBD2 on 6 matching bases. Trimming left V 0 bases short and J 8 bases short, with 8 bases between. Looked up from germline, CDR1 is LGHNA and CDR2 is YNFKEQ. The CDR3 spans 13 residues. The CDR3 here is CASSQDGGDEQFF. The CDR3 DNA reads TGTGCCAGCAGCCAAGATGGAGGGGATGAGCAGTTCTTC.

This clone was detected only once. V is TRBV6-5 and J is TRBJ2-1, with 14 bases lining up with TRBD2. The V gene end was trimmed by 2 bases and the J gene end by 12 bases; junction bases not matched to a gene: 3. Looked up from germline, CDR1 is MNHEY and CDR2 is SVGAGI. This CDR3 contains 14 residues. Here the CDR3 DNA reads TGTGCCAGCAGTTACACCGGACTAGCGGGAGGGCAGTTCTTC. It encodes CASSYTGLAGGQFF.

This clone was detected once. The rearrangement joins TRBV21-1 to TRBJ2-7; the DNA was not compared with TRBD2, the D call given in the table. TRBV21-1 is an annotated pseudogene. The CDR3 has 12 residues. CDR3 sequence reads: CASLLPGYEQYF. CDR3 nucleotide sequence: TGTGCCAGCCTACTTCCGGGCTACGAGCAGTACTTC.

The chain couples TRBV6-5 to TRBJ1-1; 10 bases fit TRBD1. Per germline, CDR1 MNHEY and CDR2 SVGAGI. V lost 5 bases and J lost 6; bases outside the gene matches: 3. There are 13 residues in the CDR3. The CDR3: CASSRGQGAEAFF. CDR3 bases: TGTGCCAGCAGTCGAGGACAGGGGGCTGAAGCTTTCTTT.

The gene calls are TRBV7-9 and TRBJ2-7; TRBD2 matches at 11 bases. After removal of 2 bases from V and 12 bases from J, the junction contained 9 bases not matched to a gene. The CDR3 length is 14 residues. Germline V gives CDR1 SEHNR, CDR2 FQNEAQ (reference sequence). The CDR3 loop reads CASSLSGLADLRYF. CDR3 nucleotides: TGTGCCAGCAGCTTATCGGGACTAGCGGACTTGCGGTACTTC.

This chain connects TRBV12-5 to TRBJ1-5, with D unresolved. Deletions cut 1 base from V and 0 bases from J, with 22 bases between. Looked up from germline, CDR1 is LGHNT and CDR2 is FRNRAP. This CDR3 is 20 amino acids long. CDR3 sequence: CASGLAFPARPLYSNQPQHF. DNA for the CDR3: TGTGCTAGTGGTTTGGCCTTCCCCGCCAGGCCTCTTTATAGCAATCAGCCCCAGCATTTT. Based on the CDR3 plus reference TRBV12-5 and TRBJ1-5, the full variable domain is DARVTQTPRHKVTEMGQEVTMRCQPILGHNTVFWYRQTMMQGLELLAYFRNRAPLDDSGMPKDRFSAEMPDATLATLKIQPSEPRDSAVYFCASGLAFPARPLYSNQPQHFGDGTRLSIL.

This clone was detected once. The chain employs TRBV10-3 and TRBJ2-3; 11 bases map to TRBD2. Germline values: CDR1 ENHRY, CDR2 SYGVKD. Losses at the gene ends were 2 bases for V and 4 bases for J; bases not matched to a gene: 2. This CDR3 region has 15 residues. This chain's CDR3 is CAISEIAGGPDTQYF. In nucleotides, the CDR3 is TGTGCCATCAGTGAGATAGCGGGAGGGCCAGATACGCAGTATTTT.

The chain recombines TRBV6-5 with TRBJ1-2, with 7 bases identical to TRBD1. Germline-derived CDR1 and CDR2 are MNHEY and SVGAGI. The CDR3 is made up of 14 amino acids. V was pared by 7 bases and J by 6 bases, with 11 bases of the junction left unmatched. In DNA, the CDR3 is TGTGCCAGCACCGCCCCCGGGACAGAAAATGGCTACACCTTC. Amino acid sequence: CASTAPGTENGYTF.

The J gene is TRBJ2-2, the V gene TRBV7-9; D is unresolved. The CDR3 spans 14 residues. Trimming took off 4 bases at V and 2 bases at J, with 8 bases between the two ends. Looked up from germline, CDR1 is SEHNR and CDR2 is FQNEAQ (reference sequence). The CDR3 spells CASSYSRNTGELFF. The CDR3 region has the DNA TGTGCCAGCAGCTACAGCCGAAACACCGGGGAGCTGTTTTTT.

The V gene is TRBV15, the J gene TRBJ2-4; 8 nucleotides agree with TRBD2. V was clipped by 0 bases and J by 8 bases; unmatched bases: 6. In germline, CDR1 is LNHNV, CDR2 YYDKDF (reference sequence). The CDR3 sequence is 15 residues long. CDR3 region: CATSRDTAGEDIQYF. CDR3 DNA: TGTGCCACCAGCAGAGATACAGCGGGAGAGGACATTCAGTACTTC.

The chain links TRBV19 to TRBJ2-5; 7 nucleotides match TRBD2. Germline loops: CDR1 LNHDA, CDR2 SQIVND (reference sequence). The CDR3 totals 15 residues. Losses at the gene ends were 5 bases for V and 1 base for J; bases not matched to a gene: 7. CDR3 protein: CASSSIWGGQETQYF. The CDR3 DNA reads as TGTGCCAGTAGTTCCATATGGGGGGGCCAAGAGACCCAGTACTTC.

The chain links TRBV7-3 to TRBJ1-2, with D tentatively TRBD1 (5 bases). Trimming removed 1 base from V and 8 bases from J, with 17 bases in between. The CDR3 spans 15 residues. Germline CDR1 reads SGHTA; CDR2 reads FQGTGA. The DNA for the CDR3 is TGTGCCAGCAGCTTAAGGGGCGGCTCATGGGAAGGCTACACCTTC. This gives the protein CASSLRGGSWEGYTF.

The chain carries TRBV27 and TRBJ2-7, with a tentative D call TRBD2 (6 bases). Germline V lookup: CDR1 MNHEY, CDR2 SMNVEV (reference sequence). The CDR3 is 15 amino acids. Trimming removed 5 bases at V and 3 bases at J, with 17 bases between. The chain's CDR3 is CASSGRTLPVYEQYF. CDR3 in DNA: TGTGCCAGCAGTGGGAGGACACTCCCAGTCTACGAGCAGTACTTC.

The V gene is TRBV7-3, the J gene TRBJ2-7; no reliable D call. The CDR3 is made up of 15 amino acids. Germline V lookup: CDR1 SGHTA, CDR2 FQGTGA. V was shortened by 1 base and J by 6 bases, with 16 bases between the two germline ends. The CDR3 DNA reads TGTGCCAGCAGCTTAAATCCCGAGGCGCCTTTCGAGCAGTACTTC. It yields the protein CASSLNPEAPFEQYF.

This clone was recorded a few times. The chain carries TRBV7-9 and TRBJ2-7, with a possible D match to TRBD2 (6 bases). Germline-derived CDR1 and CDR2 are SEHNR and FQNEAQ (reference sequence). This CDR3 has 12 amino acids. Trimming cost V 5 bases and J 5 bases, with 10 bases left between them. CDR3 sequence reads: CASSLRGNEQYF. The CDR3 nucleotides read TGTGCCAGCAGCCTGCGGGGAAACGAGCAGTACTTC. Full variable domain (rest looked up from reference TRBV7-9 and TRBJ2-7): DTGVSQNPRHKITKRGQNVTFRCDPISEHNRLYWYRQTLGQGPEFLTYFQNEAQLEKSRLLSDRFSAERPKGSFSTLEIQRTEQGDSAMYLCASSLRGNEQYFGPGTRLTVT.

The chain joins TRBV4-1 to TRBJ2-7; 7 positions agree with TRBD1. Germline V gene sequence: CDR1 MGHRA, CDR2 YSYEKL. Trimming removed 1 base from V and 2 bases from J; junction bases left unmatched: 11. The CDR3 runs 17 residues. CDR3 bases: TGCGCCAGCAGCCAAGGTGGAAAAGGGACAGAACCCTACGAGCAGTACTTC. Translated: CASSQGGKGTEPYEQYF.

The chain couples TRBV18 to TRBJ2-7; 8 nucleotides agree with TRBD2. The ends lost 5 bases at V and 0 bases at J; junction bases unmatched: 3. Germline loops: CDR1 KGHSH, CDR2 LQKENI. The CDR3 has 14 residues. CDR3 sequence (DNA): TGTGCCAGCTCAGTTAGCGGGGCCTCCTACGAGCAGTACTTC. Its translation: CASSVSGASYEQYF.

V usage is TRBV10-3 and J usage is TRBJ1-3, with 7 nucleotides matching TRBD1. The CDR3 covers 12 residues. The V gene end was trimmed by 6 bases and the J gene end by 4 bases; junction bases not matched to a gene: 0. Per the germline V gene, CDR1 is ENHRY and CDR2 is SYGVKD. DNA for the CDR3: TGTGCCATCAGGGGACAGGGAAACACCATATATTTT. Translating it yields CAIRGQGNTIYF.

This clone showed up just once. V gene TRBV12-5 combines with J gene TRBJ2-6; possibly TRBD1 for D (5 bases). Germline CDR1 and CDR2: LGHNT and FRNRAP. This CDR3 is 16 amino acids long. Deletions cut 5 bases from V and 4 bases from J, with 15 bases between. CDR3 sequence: CASGPSRGSGANVLTF. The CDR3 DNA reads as TGTGCTAGTGGTCCATCTAGGGGATCAGGGGCCAACGTCCTGACTTTC. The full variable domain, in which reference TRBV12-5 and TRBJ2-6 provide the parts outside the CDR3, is DARVTQTPRHKVTEMGQEVTMRCQPILGHNTVFWYRQTMMQGLELLAYFRNRAPLDDSGMPKDRFSAEMPDATLATLKIQPSEPRDSAVYFCASGPSRGSGANVLTFGAGSRLTVL.

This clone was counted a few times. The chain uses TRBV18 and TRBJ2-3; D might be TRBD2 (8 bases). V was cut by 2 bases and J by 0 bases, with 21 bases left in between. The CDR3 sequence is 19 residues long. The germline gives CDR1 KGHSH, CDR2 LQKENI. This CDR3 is CASSPERETGSSSTDTQYF. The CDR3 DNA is TGTGCCAGCTCACCAGAGCGGGAGACAGGGTCCTCTAGCACAGATACGCAGTATTTT. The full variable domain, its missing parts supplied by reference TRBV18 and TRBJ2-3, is NAGVMQNPRHLVRRRGQEARLRCSPMKGHSHVYWYRQLPEEGLKFMVYLQKENIIDESGMPKERFSAEFPKEGPSILRIQQVVRGDSAAYFCASSPERETGSSSTDTQYFGPGTRLTVL.

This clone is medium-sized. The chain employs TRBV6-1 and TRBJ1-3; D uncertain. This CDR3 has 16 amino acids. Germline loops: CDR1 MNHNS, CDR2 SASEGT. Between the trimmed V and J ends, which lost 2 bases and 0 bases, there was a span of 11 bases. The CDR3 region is CASSENADFSGNTIYF. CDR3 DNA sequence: TGTGCCAGCAGTGAAAACGCGGACTTCTCTGGAAACACCATATATTTT.

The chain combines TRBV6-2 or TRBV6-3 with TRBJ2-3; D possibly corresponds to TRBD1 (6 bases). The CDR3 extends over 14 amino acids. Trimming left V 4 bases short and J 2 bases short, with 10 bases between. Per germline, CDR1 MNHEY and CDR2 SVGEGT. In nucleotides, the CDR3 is TGTGCCAGCAGTTCGTGGGACAACACAGATACGCAGTATTTT. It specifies CASSSWDNTDTQYF.

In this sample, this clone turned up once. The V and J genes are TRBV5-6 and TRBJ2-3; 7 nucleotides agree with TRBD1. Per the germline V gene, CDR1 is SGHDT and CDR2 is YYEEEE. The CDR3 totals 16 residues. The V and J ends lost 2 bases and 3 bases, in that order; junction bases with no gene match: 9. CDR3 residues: CASSFSQGTRTDTQYF. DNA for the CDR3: TGTGCCAGCAGCTTTTCACAGGGGACAAGGACAGATACGCAGTATTTT.

CDR3 sequence: CASSVGAGLAGQETQYF. In DNA, the CDR3 is TGTGCCAGCAGCGTAGGGGCAGGGCTAGCGGGCCAAGAGACCCAGTACTTC. J is TRBJ2-5 and V is TRBV9, with 8 bases that match TRBD2. The CDR3 sequence is 17 residues long. Germline CDR1 is SGDLS and CDR2 is YYNGEE. Trimming took 0 bases from V and 1 from J; bases not matched to a gene: 8.

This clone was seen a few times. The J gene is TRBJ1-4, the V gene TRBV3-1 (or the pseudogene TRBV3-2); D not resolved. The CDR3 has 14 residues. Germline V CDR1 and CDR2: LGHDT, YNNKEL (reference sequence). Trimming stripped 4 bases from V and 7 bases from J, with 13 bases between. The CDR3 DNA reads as TGTGCCAGCAGCCCCCCAGGAAGAAGTGAAAAACTGTTTTTT. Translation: CASSPPGRSEKLFF.

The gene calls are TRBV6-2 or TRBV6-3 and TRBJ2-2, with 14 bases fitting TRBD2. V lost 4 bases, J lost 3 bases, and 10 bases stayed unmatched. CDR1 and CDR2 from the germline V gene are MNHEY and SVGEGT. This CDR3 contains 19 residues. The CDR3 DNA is TGTGCCAGCAGTTCGACCGGGACTAGCGGGAGTTGGGACACCGGGGAGCTGTTTTTT. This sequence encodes CASSSTGTSGSWDTGELFF.

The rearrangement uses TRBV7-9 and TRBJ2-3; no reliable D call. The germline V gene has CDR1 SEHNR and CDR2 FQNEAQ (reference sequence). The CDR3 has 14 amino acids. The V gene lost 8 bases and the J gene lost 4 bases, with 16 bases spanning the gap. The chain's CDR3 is CASRSPRNSDTQYF. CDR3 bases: TGTGCCAGCCGTTCCCCCCGAAACTCAGATACGCAGTATTTT.

Written as DNA, the CDR3 is TGTGCCAGCAGCAAGCGGACAGGAACTAATGAAAAACTGTTTTTT. Protein: CASSKRTGTNEKLFF. The rearrangement uses TRBV9 and TRBJ1-4; TRBD1 matches at 7 bases. Looked up from germline, CDR1 is SGDLS and CDR2 is YYNGEE. The CDR3 contains 15 residues. Trimming at V came to 4 bases and at J to 1 base, leaving 4 bases not matched to a gene.

CDR3 coding DNA: TGCAGCGTCCAGCGAAACACAGATACGCAGTATTTT. As protein: CSVQRNTDTQYF. The chain couples TRBV29-1 to TRBJ2-3; no definite D call. Between the trimmed V and J ends, which lost 6 bases and 2 bases, there was a span of 9 bases. Germline assignment: CDR1 SQVTM and CDR2 ANQGSEA. The CDR3 length is 12 residues.

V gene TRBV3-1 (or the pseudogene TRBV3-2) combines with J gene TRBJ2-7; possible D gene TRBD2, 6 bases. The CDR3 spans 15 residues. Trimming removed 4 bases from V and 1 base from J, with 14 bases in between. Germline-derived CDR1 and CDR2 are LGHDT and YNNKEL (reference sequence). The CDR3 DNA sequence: TGTGCCAGCAGCCCCCGGGGACTTTTATCCTACGAGCAGTACTTC. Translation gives CASSPRGLLSYEQYF.